These T cell receptor beta chains were read from a single sample in a study of control samples from healthy donors and cancer patients. The repertoire was sequenced with immunoSEQ multiplex PCR; TCRdb's copy has only in-frame clones and lacks some. The sample shows 120,000 or so clones, about 92% of them seen only once. Input material: PBMCs. All receptors derive from a man older than 75 with head and neck cancer. Each CDR3 is given with its conserved first and last residue. The D gene is left open where the match is weak. Size is stated for part of the rows, as once, few or many counts, or as a class when the clone is expanded.

clone_size: -
cdr3_length: 14
j_call: TRBJ1-2
v_call: TRBV7-2
d_call: TRBD1
cdr3_nt: TGTGCCAGCAACCTTGTACCACTACAGGGGGGCTACACCTTC
cdr3_aa: CASNLVPLQGGYTF

clone_size: -
cdr3_length: 15
j_call: TRBJ2-1
v_call: TRBV21-1
d_call: -
cdr3_nt: TGTGCCAGCAGCAAAGTGGGCAGGGTGAGGAATGAGCAGTTCTTC
cdr3_aa: CASSKVGRVRNEQFF

clone_size: -
cdr3_length: 14
j_call: TRBJ2-7
v_call: TRBV27
d_call: -
cdr3_nt: TGTGCCAGCAGTCCATTCGGACAGCAGAACGAGCAGTACTTC
cdr3_aa: CASSPFGQQNEQYF

clone_size: -
cdr3_length: 15
j_call: TRBJ2-3
v_call: TRBV27
d_call: -
cdr3_nt: TGTGCCAGCAGTTTTGGACCCCCTAGCACAGATACGCAGTATTTT
cdr3_aa: CASSFGPPSTDTQYF

clone_size: -
cdr3_length: 14
j_call: TRBJ2-4
v_call: TRBV6-2/TRBV6-3
d_call: -
cdr3_nt: TGTGCCAGCAGTTACGGCATTGCCACAAACATTCAGTACTTC
cdr3_aa: CASSYGIATNIQYF

clone_size: -
cdr3_length: 16
j_call: TRBJ2-7
v_call: TRBV5-1
d_call: TRBD1
cdr3_nt: TGCGCCAGCAGCTTGGAGGGACAGGGGGCTCCCTACGAGCAGCACTTC
cdr3_aa: CASSLEGQGAPYEQHF

clone_size: -
cdr3_length: 15
j_call: TRBJ2-1
v_call: TRBV5-1
d_call: -
cdr3_nt: TGCGCCAGCAGCGTAAGTAGCAGCTCCTACAATGAGCAGTTCTTC
cdr3_aa: CASSVSSSSYNEQFF

clone_size: -
cdr3_length: 15
j_call: TRBJ1-6
v_call: TRBV9
d_call: TRBD1
cdr3_nt: TGTGCCAGCAGCGTAGGACAGGGACCCAATTCACCCCTCCACTTT
cdr3_aa: CASSVGQGPNSPLHF

clone_size: -
cdr3_length: 14
j_call: TRBJ2-3
v_call: TRBV18
d_call: -
cdr3_nt: TGTGCCAGCTCACCAGTATCGAATGCAGATACGCAGTATTTT
cdr3_aa: CASSPVSNADTQYF

clone_size: -
cdr3_length: 16
j_call: TRBJ2-7
v_call: TRBV5-1
d_call: TRBD1
cdr3_nt: TGCGCCAGCAGGGACCCGGGACAGGACTTGACCTACGAGCAGTACTTC
cdr3_aa: CASRDPGQDLTYEQYF

clone_size: -
cdr3_length: 13
j_call: TRBJ1-1
v_call: TRBV12-3/TRBV12-4
d_call: -
cdr3_nt: TGTGCCAGCATGGGGGGGTTCTCCGCTGAAGCTTTCTTT
cdr3_aa: CASMGGFSAEAFF

clone_size: -
cdr3_length: 16
j_call: TRBJ1-6
v_call: TRBV25-1
d_call: -
cdr3_nt: TGTGCCAGCAGGGCGAACAGGGCACCCTATAATTCACCCCTCCACTTT
cdr3_aa: CASRANRAPYNSPLHF

clone_size: once
cdr3_length: 13
j_call: TRBJ1-5
v_call: TRBV30
d_call: TRBD1
cdr3_nt: TGTGCCTGGAGCGGACAGGGGTACCAGCCCCAGCATTTT
cdr3_aa: CAWSGQGYQPQHF

clone_size: few
cdr3_length: 13
j_call: TRBJ1-1
v_call: TRBV18
d_call: -
cdr3_nt: TGTGCCAGCTCACAGGGGACGAACACTGAAGCTTTCTTT
cdr3_aa: CASSQGTNTEAFF

clone_size: -
cdr3_length: 16
j_call: TRBJ2-5
v_call: TRBV7-9
d_call: TRBD2
cdr3_nt: TGTGCCAGCAGCTCCGGAGGGCGGGGGGGCGTAGTGACCCAGTACTTC
cdr3_aa: CASSSGGRGGVVTQYF

clone_size: -
cdr3_length: 16
j_call: TRBJ2-2
v_call: TRBV2
d_call: -
cdr3_nt: TGTGCCAGCATACTTACAGCGGGTAGCTCTACCGGGGAGCTGTTTTTT
cdr3_aa: CASILTAGSSTGELFF

clone_size: -
cdr3_length: 15
j_call: TRBJ2-2
v_call: TRBV5-1
d_call: TRBD2
cdr3_nt: TGCGCCAGCAGTGAAGGGAGGGGAGGAACCGGGGAGCTGTTTTTT
cdr3_aa: CASSEGRGGTGELFF

clone_size: -
cdr3_length: 15
j_call: TRBJ2-5
v_call: TRBV6-2/TRBV6-3
d_call: -
cdr3_nt: TGTGCCAGCAGTTACAACATCATGGACCAAGAGACCCAGTACTTC
cdr3_aa: CASSYNIMDQETQYF

clone_size: -
cdr3_length: 15
j_call: TRBJ1-1
v_call: TRBV5-1
d_call: -
cdr3_nt: TGCGCCAGCAGCTTGGCCAGGTTGGGGGAAACTGAAGCTTTCTTT
cdr3_aa: CASSLARLGETEAFF

clone_size: -
cdr3_length: 14
j_call: TRBJ1-6
v_call: TRBV2
d_call: -
cdr3_nt: TGTGCCAGCAGTGAAGCCCGGGGTAGGTCACCCCTCCACTTT
cdr3_aa: CASSEARGRSPLHF

clone_size: -
cdr3_length: 18
j_call: TRBJ1-5
v_call: TRBV11-2
d_call: -
cdr3_nt: TGTGCCAGCATCCTTTGGCCCCGGGGGGAGATCGACAATCAGCCCCAGCATTTT
cdr3_aa: CASILWPRGEIDNQPQHF

clone_size: -
cdr3_length: 17
j_call: TRBJ2-2
v_call: TRBV7-2
d_call: TRBD1
cdr3_nt: TGTGCCAGCAGCTCCGGGACAGGGCGGAAGAAGTCCGGGGAGCTGTTTTTT
cdr3_aa: CASSSGTGRKKSGELFF

clone_size: -
cdr3_length: 13
j_call: TRBJ2-6
v_call: TRBV19
d_call: -
cdr3_nt: TGTGCCAGTAAGGGGACAGGGGCCAACGTCCTGACTTTC
cdr3_aa: CASKGTGANVLTF

clone_size: -
cdr3_length: 14
j_call: TRBJ1-1
v_call: TRBV2
d_call: -
cdr3_nt: TGTGCCAGCAGGCGGGGCAGAGTGAACACTGAAGCTTTCTTT
cdr3_aa: CASRRGRVNTEAFF

clone_size: -
cdr3_length: 15
j_call: TRBJ2-5
v_call: TRBV27
d_call: -
cdr3_nt: TGTGCCAGCAGTTTGTTGGGGGAGATCCGAGAGACCCAGTACTTC
cdr3_aa: CASSLLGEIRETQYF

clone_size: -
cdr3_length: 12
j_call: TRBJ2-7
v_call: TRBV5-4
d_call: -
cdr3_nt: TGTGCCAGCAGCTTTTCCTTCGGCGAGCAGTACTTC
cdr3_aa: CASSFSFGEQYF

clone_size: -
cdr3_length: 16
j_call: TRBJ1-4
v_call: TRBV4-1
d_call: -
cdr3_nt: TGCGCCAGCAGCCAAAGTGTCCAGGAGGACTATGAAAAACTGTTTTTT
cdr3_aa: CASSQSVQEDYEKLFF

clone_size: -
cdr3_length: 15
j_call: TRBJ2-5
v_call: TRBV7-2
d_call: TRBD1
cdr3_nt: TGTGCCAGCAGCCCTGGACAGGGGGCCTGGGAGACCCAGTACTTC
cdr3_aa: CASSPGQGAWETQYF

clone_size: -
cdr3_length: 15
j_call: TRBJ2-1
v_call: TRBV4-2
d_call: -
cdr3_nt: TGTGCCAGCAGCCAAGATCTAGGCAATGCGAATGAGCAGTTCTTC
cdr3_aa: CASSQDLGNANEQFF

clone_size: -
cdr3_length: 11
j_call: TRBJ2-7
v_call: TRBV20-1
d_call: -
cdr3_nt: TGCAGTGCTAGCATAGACTACGAGCAGTACTTC
cdr3_aa: CSASIDYEQYF

clone_size: -
cdr3_length: 15
j_call: TRBJ2-5
v_call: TRBV4-3
d_call: TRBD2
cdr3_nt: TGCGCCAGCAGCCAAGCTAGCGGGAGGGGAGAGACCCAGTACTTC
cdr3_aa: CASSQASGRGETQYF

clone_size: -
cdr3_length: 15
j_call: TRBJ2-7
v_call: TRBV15
d_call: TRBD1
cdr3_nt: TGTGCCACCAGCAGGCCGGGACAGGGCCGCTACGAGCAGTACTTC
cdr3_aa: CATSRPGQGRYEQYF

clone_size: -
cdr3_length: 14
j_call: TRBJ1-4
v_call: TRBV18
d_call: -
cdr3_nt: TGTGCCAGCTCACCCGGGCAGGGCGGTGAAAAACTGTTTTTT
cdr3_aa: CASSPGQGGEKLFF

clone_size: -
cdr3_length: 16
j_call: TRBJ2-7
v_call: TRBV6-5
d_call: -
cdr3_nt: TGTGCCAGCAGTTACTCATTGGGAGCCGGAGGCTACGAGCAGTACTTC
cdr3_aa: CASSYSLGAGGYEQYF

clone_size: -
cdr3_length: 13
j_call: TRBJ1-2
v_call: TRBV3-1/TRBV3-2
d_call: -
cdr3_nt: TGTGCCAGCAGCCAAGGCCGGTACTATGGCTACACCTTC
cdr3_aa: CASSQGRYYGYTF

clone_size: -
cdr3_length: 14
j_call: TRBJ2-7
v_call: TRBV5-4
d_call: TRBD1
cdr3_nt: TGTGCCAGCAGCCCGGACAGGGGCCGCCCCGGGCAGTACTTC
cdr3_aa: CASSPDRGRPGQYF

clone_size: -
cdr3_length: 12
j_call: TRBJ2-7
v_call: TRBV6-5
d_call: -
cdr3_nt: TGTGCCAGCAGCCCCACTCGGCGCGAGCAGTACTTC
cdr3_aa: CASSPTRREQYF

clone_size: -
cdr3_length: 14
j_call: TRBJ1-4
v_call: TRBV19
d_call: -
cdr3_nt: TGTGCCAGTAGTATAGATGGGAGGGGTGAAAAACTGTTTTTT
cdr3_aa: CASSIDGRGEKLFF

clone_size: -
cdr3_length: 13
j_call: TRBJ1-5
v_call: TRBV30
d_call: -
cdr3_nt: TGTGCCTGGAGTTTCCAGTCGAATCAGCCCCAGCATTTT
cdr3_aa: CAWSFQSNQPQHF

clone_size: -
cdr3_length: 15
j_call: TRBJ1-4
v_call: TRBV7-2
d_call: -
cdr3_nt: TGTGCCAGCAGCTTATTGGGGGCAACTAATGAAAAACTGTTTTTT
cdr3_aa: CASSLLGATNEKLFF

clone_size: -
cdr3_length: 11
j_call: TRBJ2-7
v_call: TRBV6-5
d_call: -
cdr3_nt: TGTGCCAGCGAAGGAAACTACGAGCAGTACTTC
cdr3_aa: CASEGNYEQYF

clone_size: -
cdr3_length: 16
j_call: TRBJ2-5
v_call: TRBV11-2
d_call: TRBD2
cdr3_nt: TGTGCCAGCAGCTTAGGTAGCGGGGGAGACCAAGAGACCCAGTACTTC
cdr3_aa: CASSLGSGGDQETQYF

clone_size: -
cdr3_length: 14
j_call: TRBJ1-3
v_call: TRBV5-4
d_call: TRBD1
cdr3_nt: TGTGCCAGCAGCCCGACAGGGAGTGGAAACACCATATATTTT
cdr3_aa: CASSPTGSGNTIYF

clone_size: -
cdr3_length: 16
j_call: TRBJ1-1
v_call: TRBV9
d_call: TRBD1
cdr3_nt: TGTGCCAGCAGCGTACGGGACAGGGGGAGAAACACTGAAGCTTTCTTT
cdr3_aa: CASSVRDRGRNTEAFF